The present T cell receptor beta chain was sequenced within a study of OX40 agonist ivuxolimab in advanced cancers. Study results and caveats: There were, on average, more expanded clones in CD8+ T cells than in CD4+.

Autoimmune disease history or systemic immunosuppression led to patients being barred. The V and J ends lost 6 bases and 1 base respectively, with 6 bases between them. There are 12 residues in the CDR3. CDR1 and CDR2 (germline): LNHDA, SQIVND (reference sequence). Clones were sequenced by immunoSEQ multiplex PCR, and TCRdb holds only the in-frame ones, with some missing. The sample has about 98,000 clones, approximately 90% seen once. With respect to this clone: Its antigen is still unknown.

Material: CD4+ or CD8+ T cells sorted from blood, obtained in a trial of the OX40 agonist ivuxolimab. The chain employs TRBV19 and TRBJ1-1; D remains unclear. The receptor comes from an adult with an advanced solid tumor such as melanoma, head and neck, liver or kidney cancer. The CDR3 nucleotides are TGTGCCAGTAGGGGTCAGAACACTGAAGCTTTCTTT. Translation gives CASRGQNTEAFF.